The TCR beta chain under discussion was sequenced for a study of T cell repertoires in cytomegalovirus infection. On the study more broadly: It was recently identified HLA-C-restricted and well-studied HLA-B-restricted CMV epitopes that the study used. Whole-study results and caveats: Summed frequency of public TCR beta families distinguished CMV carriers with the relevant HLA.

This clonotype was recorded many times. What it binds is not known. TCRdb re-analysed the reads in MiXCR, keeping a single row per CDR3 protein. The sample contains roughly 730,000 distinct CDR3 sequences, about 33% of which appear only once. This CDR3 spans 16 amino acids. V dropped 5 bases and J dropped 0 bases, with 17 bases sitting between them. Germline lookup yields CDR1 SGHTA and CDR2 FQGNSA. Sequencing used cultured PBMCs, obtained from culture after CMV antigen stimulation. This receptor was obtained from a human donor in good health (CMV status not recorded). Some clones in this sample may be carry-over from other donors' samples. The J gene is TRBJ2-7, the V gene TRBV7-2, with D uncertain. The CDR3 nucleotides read TGTGCCAGCAGCCCTAGGCCGGGCCATAGCTCCTACGAGCAGTACTTC. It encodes CASSPRPGHSSYEQYF. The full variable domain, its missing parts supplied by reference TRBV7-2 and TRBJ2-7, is GAGVSQSPSNKVTEKGKDVELRCDPISGHTALYWYRQSLGQGLEFLIYFQGNSAPDKSGLPSDRFSAERTGGSVSTLTIQRTQQEDSAVYLCASSPRPGHSSYEQYFGPGTRLTVT.